Listed below are T cell receptor beta chains from one sample, sequenced in a study of PD-1 blockade in mismatch repair-deficient tumors. TCRdb's table, derived via immunoSEQ multiplex PCR, lists solely in-frame clones and lacks some. The sample carries more than 15,000 clones, roughly four fifths recorded once. The source was PBMCs, collected 4 weeks after starting pembrolizumab. Every receptor here comes from an adult with mismatch repair-deficient cancer. CDR3s include the opening cysteine and the closing phenylalanine or tryptophan. Fields, in order: J gene, V gene, D gene, clone size, CDR3 protein, CDR3 DNA. The D gene is left open where the match is weak. Part of the rows lack a size; the others show once, few, many or a class for expanded clones.

>TRBJ1-5|TRBV27|.|.
CASSLTGTNQPQHF
TGTGCCAGCAGTTTGACAGGTACCAATCAGCCCCAGCATTTT
>TRBJ1-4|TRBV28|TRBD1|.
CASYGTGEEKLFF
TGTGCCAGTTATGGGACAGGGGAAGAAAAACTGTTTTTT
>TRBJ1-2|TRBV28|TRBD1|.
CASSLGQGFYGYTF
TGTGCCAGCAGTCTGGGACAGGGATTCTATGGCTACACCTTC
>TRBJ2-1|TRBV20-1|.|.
CSVRSERGQFF
TGCAGTGTCCGCTCGGAGCGTGGGCAGTTCTTC
>TRBJ2-7|TRBV15|TRBD2|.
CATSRDTLAAHYEQYF
TGTGCCACCAGCAGAGATACCCTAGCGGCACACTACGAGCAGTACTTC
>TRBJ2-7|TRBV19|.|few
CASSISWTAYYEQYF
TGTGCCAGTAGTATATCCTGGACAGCTTACTACGAGCAGTACTTC
>TRBJ2-1|TRBV5-1|.|.
CASSSLSAPVTEQFF
TGCGCCAGCAGCTCCCTGAGCGCGCCGGTCACTGAGCAGTTCTTC
>TRBJ2-3|TRBV5-1|.|.
CASSLGGSTDTQYF
TGCGCCAGCAGCTTGGGAGGGAGCACAGATACGCAGTATTTT
>TRBJ2-1|TRBV5-1|.|.
CASSETMGEQFF
TGCGCCAGCAGCGAGACTATGGGTGAGCAGTTCTTC
>TRBJ2-7|TRBV10-3|TRBD1|.
CAISESGGATLKQYF
TGTGCCATCAGTGAGTCAGGGGGCGCAACCCTTAAGCAGTACTTC
>TRBJ2-7|TRBV5-1|TRBD2|.
CASSRLAGGPYEQYF
TGCGCCAGCAGTCGACTAGCGGGAGGGCCGTACGAGCAGTACTTC
>TRBJ1-6|TRBV18|TRBD1|.
CASSPPARGDSPLHF
TGTGCCAGCTCACCACCGGCCAGGGGGGATTCACCCCTCCACTTT
>TRBJ2-5|TRBV5-4|TRBD2|.
CASSLRLAGAETQYF
TGTGCCAGCAGCTTGAGACTAGCGGGAGCAGAGACCCAGTACTTC
>TRBJ1-2|TRBV10-3|.|.
CASSPGTFGYTF
TGTGCCAGCAGTCCCGGGACATTTGGCTACACCTTC
>TRBJ2-1|TRBV29-1|.|.
CSANGGDGRNEQFF
TGCAGCGCCAACGGGGGAGACGGGCGAAATGAGCAGTTCTTC
>TRBJ2-2|TRBV19|TRBD2|.
CASRGGRAIGELFF
TGTGCCAGTAGGGGCGGGAGGGCCATCGGGGAGCTGTTTTTT